This T cell receptor (beta chain) was sequenced for a study of T cell changes during pregnancy in multiple sclerosis. TCRdb's copy holds only in-frame clones and misses some; the assay was immunoSEQ multiplex PCR. Altogether some 100,000 clones are present, 85% to 95% being singletons, with the ten largest covering around 0.9%. The V gene end was trimmed by 3 bases and the J gene end by 4 bases; junction bases not matched to a gene: 6. Germline CDR1 SQVTM, CDR2 ANQGSEA. The CDR3 has 15 residues. Sample: peripheral blood, taken before pregnancy. This clonotype was sampled from a female donor with multiple sclerosis, enrolled in a pregnancy study. This rearrangement joins TRBV29-1 to TRBJ2-1, with TRBD1 matching 10 bases. DNA for the CDR3: TGCAGCGTTGAGGGACAGGGGCCACTTTACAATGAGCAGTTCTTC. It encodes CSVEGQGPLYNEQFF.